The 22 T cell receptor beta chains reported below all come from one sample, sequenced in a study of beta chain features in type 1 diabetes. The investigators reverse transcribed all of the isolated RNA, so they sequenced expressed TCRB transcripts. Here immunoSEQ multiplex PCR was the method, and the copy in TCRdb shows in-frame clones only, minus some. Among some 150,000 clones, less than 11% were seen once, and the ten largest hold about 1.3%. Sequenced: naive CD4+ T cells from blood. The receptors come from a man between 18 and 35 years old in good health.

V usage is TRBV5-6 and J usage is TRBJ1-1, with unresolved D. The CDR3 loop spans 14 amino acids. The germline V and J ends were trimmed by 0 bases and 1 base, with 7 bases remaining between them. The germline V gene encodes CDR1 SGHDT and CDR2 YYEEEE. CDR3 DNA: TGTGCCAGCAGCTTGGAATGGAGGAACACTGAAGCTTTCTTT. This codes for CASSLEWRNTEAFF.

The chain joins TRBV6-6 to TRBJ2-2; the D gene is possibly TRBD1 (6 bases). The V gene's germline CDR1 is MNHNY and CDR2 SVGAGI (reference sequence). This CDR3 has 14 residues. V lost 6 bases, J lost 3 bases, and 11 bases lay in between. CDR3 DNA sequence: TGTGCCAGCAGAGGGGACACCCACACCGGGGAGCTGTTTTTT. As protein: CASRGDTHTGELFF.

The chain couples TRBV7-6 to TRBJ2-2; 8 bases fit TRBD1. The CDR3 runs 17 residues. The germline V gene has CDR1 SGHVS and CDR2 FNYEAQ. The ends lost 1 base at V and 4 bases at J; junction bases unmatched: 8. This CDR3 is CASSLGTGLSSTGELFF. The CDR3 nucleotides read TGTGCCAGCAGCTTAGGGACAGGGCTCTCAAGCACCGGGGAGCTGTTTTTT.

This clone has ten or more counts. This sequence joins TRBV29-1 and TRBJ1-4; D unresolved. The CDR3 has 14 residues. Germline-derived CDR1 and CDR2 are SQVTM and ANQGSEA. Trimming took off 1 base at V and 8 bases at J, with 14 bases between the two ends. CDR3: CSVEGEAVGEKLFF. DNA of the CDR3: TGCAGCGTTGAAGGGGAGGCAGTTGGGGAAAAACTGTTTTTT.

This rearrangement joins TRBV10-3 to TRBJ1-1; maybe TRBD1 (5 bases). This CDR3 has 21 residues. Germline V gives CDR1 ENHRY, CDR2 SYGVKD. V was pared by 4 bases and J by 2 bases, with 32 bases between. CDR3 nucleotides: TGTGCCATCAGTGCCCGGGGAGGGCAGGGAGCCTCAGCTAGCCCTAACACTGAAGCTTTCTTT. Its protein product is CAISARGGQGASASPNTEAFF.

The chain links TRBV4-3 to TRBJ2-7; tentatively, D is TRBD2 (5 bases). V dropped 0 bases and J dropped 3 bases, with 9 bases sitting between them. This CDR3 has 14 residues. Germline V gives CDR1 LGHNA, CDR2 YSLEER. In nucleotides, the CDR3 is TGCGCCAGCAGCCAAGATAGGGCGGGCTACGAGCAGTACTTC. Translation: CASSQDRAGYEQYF.

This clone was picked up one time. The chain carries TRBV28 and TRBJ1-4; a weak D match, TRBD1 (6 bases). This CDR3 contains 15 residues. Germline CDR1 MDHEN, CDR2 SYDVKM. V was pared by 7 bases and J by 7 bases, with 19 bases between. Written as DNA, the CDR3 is TGTGCCAGCACATCAGGGGATATCGATAGTGAAAAACTGTTTTTT. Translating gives CASTSGDIDSEKLFF.

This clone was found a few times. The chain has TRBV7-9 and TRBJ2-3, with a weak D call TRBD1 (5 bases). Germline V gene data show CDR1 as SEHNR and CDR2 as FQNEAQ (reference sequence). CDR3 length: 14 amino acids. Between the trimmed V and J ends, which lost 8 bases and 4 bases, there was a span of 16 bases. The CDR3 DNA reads TGTGCCAGCCGACGGCTGGCAGGGCCAGATACGCAGTATTTT. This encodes CASRRLAGPDTQYF.

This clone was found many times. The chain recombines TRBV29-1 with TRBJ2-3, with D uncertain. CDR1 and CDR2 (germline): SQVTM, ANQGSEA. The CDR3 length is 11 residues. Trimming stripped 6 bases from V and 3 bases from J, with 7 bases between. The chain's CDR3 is CSVDRTDTQYF. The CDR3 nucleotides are TGCAGCGTAGATCGGACAGATACGCAGTATTTT.

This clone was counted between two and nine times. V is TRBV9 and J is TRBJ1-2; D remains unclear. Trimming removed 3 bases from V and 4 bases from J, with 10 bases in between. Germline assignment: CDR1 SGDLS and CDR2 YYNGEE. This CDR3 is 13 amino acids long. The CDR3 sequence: CASSDGNSYGYTF. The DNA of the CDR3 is TGTGCCAGCAGCGACGGGAATTCCTATGGCTACACCTTC.

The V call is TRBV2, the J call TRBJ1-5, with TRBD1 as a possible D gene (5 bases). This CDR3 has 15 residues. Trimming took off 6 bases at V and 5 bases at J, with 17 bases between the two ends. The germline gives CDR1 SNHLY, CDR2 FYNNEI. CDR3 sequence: CASSLAEGRDQPQHF. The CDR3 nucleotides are TGTGCCAGCAGCTTGGCGGAGGGGAGGGATCAGCCCCAGCATTTT.

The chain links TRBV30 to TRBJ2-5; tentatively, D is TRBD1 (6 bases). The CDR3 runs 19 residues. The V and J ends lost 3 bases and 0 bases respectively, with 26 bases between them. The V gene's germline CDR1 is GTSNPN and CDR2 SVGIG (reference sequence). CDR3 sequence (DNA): TGTGCCTGGAGCGCCTCCCGGGACACCCTTCAGGGGTACCAAGAGACCCAGTACTTC. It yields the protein CAWSASRDTLQGYQETQYF.

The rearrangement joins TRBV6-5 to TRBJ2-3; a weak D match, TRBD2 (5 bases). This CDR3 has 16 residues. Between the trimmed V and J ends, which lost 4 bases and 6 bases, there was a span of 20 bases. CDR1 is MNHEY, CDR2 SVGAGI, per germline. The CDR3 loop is CASSSPGLHQVDTQYF. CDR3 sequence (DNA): TGTGCCAGCAGTTCCCCCGGACTGCATCAGGTCGATACGCAGTATTTT.

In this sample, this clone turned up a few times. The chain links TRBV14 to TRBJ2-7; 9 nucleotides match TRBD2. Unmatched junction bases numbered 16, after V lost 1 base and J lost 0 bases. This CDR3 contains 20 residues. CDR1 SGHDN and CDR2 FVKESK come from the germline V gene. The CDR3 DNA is TGTGCCAGCAGCCAAGCAGTTGGTGTTAGCGGGGGTGTTTACTCCTACGAGCAGTACTTC. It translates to CASSQAVGVSGGVYSYEQYF.

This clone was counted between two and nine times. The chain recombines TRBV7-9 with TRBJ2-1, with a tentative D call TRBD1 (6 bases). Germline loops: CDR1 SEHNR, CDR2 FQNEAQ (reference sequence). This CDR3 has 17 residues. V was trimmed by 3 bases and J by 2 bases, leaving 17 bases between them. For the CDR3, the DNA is TGTGCCAGCAGCTTTGCCCCGACGGGACACACCTACAATGAGCAGTTCTTC. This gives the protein CASSFAPTGHTYNEQFF. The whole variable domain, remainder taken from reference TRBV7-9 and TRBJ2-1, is DTGVSQNPRHKITKRGQNVTFRCDPISEHNRLYWYRQTLGQGPEFLTYFQNEAQLEKSRLLSDRFSAERPKGSFSTLEIQRTEQGDSAMYLCASSFAPTGHTYNEQFFGPGTRLTVL.

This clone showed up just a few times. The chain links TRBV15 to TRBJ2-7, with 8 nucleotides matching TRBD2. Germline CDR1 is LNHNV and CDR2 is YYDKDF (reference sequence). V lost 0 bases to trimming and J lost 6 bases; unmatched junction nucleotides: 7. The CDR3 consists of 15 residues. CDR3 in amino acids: CATSRDRGGSGEQYF. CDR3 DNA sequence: TGTGCCACCAGCAGAGATCGGGGGGGCTCTGGCGAGCAGTACTTC.

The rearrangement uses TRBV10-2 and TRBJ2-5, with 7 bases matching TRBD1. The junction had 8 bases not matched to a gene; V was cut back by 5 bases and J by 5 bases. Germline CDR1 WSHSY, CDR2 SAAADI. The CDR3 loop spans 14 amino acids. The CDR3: CASSLTGTSETQYF. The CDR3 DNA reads TGCGCCAGCAGTCTGACAGGGACCTCGGAGACCCAGTACTTC.

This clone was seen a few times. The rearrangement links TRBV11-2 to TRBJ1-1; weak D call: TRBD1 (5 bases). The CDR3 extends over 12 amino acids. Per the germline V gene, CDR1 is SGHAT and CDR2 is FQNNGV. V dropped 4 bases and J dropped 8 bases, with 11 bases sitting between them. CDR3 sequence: CASSYTPGEAFF. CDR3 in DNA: TGTGCCAGCAGCTATACACCAGGGGAAGCTTTCTTT.

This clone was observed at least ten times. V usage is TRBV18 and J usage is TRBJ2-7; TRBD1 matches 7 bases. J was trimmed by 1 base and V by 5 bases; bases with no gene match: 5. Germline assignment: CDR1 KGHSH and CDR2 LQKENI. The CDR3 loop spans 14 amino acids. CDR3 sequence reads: CASSGLGQSYEQYF. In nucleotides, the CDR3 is TGTGCCAGCTCAGGGCTGGGACAGTCCTACGAGCAGTACTTC.

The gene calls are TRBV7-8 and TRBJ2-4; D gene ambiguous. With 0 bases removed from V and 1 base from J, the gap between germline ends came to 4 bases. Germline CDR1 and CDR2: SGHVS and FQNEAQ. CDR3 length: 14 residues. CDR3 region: CASSLAEAKNIQYF. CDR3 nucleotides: TGTGCCAGCAGCTTAGCGGAGGCCAAAAACATTCAGTACTTC.

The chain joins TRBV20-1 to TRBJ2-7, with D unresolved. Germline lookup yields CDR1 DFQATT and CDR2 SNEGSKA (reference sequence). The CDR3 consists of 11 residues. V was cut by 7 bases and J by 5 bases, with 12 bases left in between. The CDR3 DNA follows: TGCAGTGGGCATGGAGTAAACGAGCAGTACTTC. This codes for CSGHGVNEQYF.

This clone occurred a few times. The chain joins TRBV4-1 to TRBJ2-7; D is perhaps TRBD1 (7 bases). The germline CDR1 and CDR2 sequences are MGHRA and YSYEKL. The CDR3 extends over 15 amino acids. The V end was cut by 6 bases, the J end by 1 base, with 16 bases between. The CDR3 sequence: CASRPRETGSYEQYF. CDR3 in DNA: TGCGCCAGCAGACCACGGGAGACAGGGTCCTACGAGCAGTACTTC.